Following are 13 T cell receptor beta chains from one sample sequenced in a study of shared clonotypes between healthy human individuals. The repertoire was sequenced with immunoSEQ multiplex PCR; TCRdb's copy has only in-frame clones and lacks some. The sample carries fewer than 1.4 million clones, approximately 80% recorded once. Sequenced sample: memory CD4+ T cells from PBMCs. The subset: CD45RA-negative fraction. The origin of the receptors is a young man in good health. Some clones in this sample may be carry-over from other donors' samples.

A remark on this clone: Other DNA sequences in this specimen translate into the identical CDR3. The chain links TRBV5-1 to TRBJ2-2; no definite D call. Trimming took off 3 bases at V and 4 bases at J, with 7 bases between the two ends. The CDR3 is 13 amino acids. The germline gives CDR1 SGHRS, CDR2 YFSETQ. The CDR3 DNA sequence: TGCGCCAGCAGCTCGAGCGTCACCGGGGAGCTGTTTTTT. Translated, it gives CASSSSVTGELFF.

The V gene is TRBV5-1, the J gene TRBJ2-7; 9 positions match TRBD1. J was trimmed by 4 bases and V by 4 bases; bases with no gene match: 9. The CDR3 runs 15 residues. CDR1 and CDR2 from the germline V gene are SGHRS and YFSETQ. CDR3 DNA sequence: TGCGCCAGCAGCCAGGCGCTACAGGGGGCTTACGAGCAGTACTTC. Residues: CASSQALQGAYEQYF.

The chain joins TRBV2 to TRBJ1-5; tentatively, D is TRBD1 (5 bases). V gave up 4 bases and J gave up 0 bases, with 10 bases separating them. CDR3 length: 15 residues. Germline V gene lookup returns CDR1 SNHLY and CDR2 FYNNEI. The DNA for the CDR3 is TGTGCCAGCAGTGGAGGACACAATAGCAATCAGCCCCAGCATTTT. Residues: CASSGGHNSNQPQHF.

J is TRBJ2-7 and V is TRBV28, with D tentatively TRBD2 (7 bases). CDR1 and CDR2 (germline): MDHEN, SYDVKM. This CDR3 comprises 14 residues. The germline V and J ends were trimmed by 5 bases and 0 bases, with 11 bases remaining between them. Written as DNA, the CDR3 is TGTGCCAGCAGTCGCGGGGGCAACTCCTACGAGCAGTACTTC. Amino acids: CASSRGGNSYEQYF. Full variable domain (remainder filled in from reference TRBV28 and TRBJ2-7): DVKVTQSSRYLVKRTGEKVFLECVQDMDHENMFWYRQDPGLGLRLIYFSYDVKMKEKGDIPEGYSVSREKKERFSLILESASTNQTSMYLCASSRGGNSYEQYFGPGTRLTVT.

The chain recombines TRBV27 with TRBJ2-7, with TRBD2 matching over 7 bases. With V trimmed by 8 bases and J by 0 bases, 7 bases remained unmatched. The CDR3 runs to 14 residues. CDR1 is MNHEY and CDR2 is SMNVEV in the germline V gene (reference sequence). The CDR3 loop is CASQVAGDSYEQYF. Written as DNA, the CDR3 is TGTGCCAGCCAAGTAGCGGGCGACTCCTACGAGCAGTACTTC.

This chain uses TRBV19 with TRBJ1-2, with D perhaps TRBD1 (6 bases). This CDR3 is 15 amino acids long. V was cut by 3 bases and J by 0 bases, with 11 bases left in between. Germline assignment: CDR1 LNHDA and CDR2 SQIVND (reference sequence). The CDR3, as DNA: TGTGCCAGTAGTATCGGGGACAAAGCTAACTATGGCTACACCTTC. This encodes CASSIGDKANYGYTF. Full variable domain (remainder filled in from reference TRBV19 and TRBJ1-2): DGGITQSPKYLFRKEGQNVTLSCEQNLNHDAMYWYRQDPGQGLRLIYYSQIVNDFQKGDIAEGYSVSREKKESFPLTVTSAQKNPTAFYLCASSIGDKANYGYTFGSGTRLTVV.

For this clone: This sample includes further DNA sequences coding for the same CDR3. The J gene is TRBJ2-2, the V gene TRBV5-1; tentative D call: TRBD1 (6 bases). There are 15 residues in the CDR3. Germline CDR1 reads SGHRS; CDR2 reads YFSETQ. The V end was cut by 0 bases, the J end by 3 bases, with 9 bases between. The CDR3 here is CASSLAGGDTGELFF. The CDR3 DNA follows: TGCGCCAGCAGCTTGGCTGGGGGCGACACCGGGGAGCTGTTTTTT.

About this clone itself: With a much larger clone just one base away, this may be a read error. The sample holds other DNA sequences that translate to the same CDR3. J is TRBJ2-7 and V is TRBV11-3, with D maybe TRBD1 (6 bases). V lost 1 base to trimming and J lost 2 bases, with 9 bases between them. The germline gives CDR1 SGHNT, CDR2 YENEEA. The CDR3 is 14 residues long. The CDR3 loop is CASSLGGDTYEQYF. The CDR3 nucleotides are TGTGCCAGCAGCTTAGGAGGGGACACCTACGAGCAGTACTTC. Full variable domain (remainder filled in from reference TRBV11-3 and TRBJ2-7): EAGVVQSPRYKIIEKKQPVAFWCNPISGHNTLYWYLQNLGQGPELLIRYENEEAVDDSQLPKDRFSAERLKGVDSTLKIQPAELGDSAVYLCASSLGGDTYEQYFGPGTRLTVT.

The genes are TRBV6-6 and TRBJ2-1; D tentatively fits TRBD1 or TRBD2 (5 bases each). Germline values: CDR1 MNHNY, CDR2 SVGAGI (reference sequence). The CDR3 length is 14 residues. The V and J ends lost 0 bases and 9 bases respectively, with 12 bases between them. CDR3 nucleotides: TGTGCCAGCAGTTACTCGGGGGTATGGGGTGAGCAGTTCTTC. It specifies CASSYSGVWGEQFF.

This clone appeared a few times. The chain links TRBV30 to TRBJ2-7; tentatively, D is TRBD2 (6 bases). The CDR3 runs 13 residues. Germline V lookup: CDR1 GTSNPN, CDR2 SVGIG (reference sequence). V shed 2 bases and J shed 1 base, with 9 bases lying between them. This CDR3 is CAWSTGLSYEQYF. CDR3 bases: TGTGCCTGGAGTACCGGACTATCCTACGAGCAGTACTTC.

The chain's CDR3 is CASSEGGVYQETQYF. CDR3 DNA sequence: TGTGCCAGCAGTGAAGGTGGGGTGTACCAAGAGACCCAGTACTTC. The chain is built from TRBV6-1 and TRBJ2-5; D remains unclear. V was trimmed by 1 base and J by 0 bases, leaving 9 bases between them. From germline, CDR1 is MNHNS and CDR2 SASEGT. The CDR3 spans 15 residues.

The chain uses TRBV9 and TRBJ2-5, with no clear D. The germline V gene has CDR1 SGDLS and CDR2 YYNGEE. This CDR3 is built from 12 residues. Trimming shortened V by 3 bases and J by 2 bases, and 5 bases separated the two germline ends. CDR3 amino acids: CASSAEQETQYF. The DNA for the CDR3 is TGTGCCAGCAGCGCAGAACAAGAGACCCAGTACTTC.

V gene TRBV5-4 combines with J gene TRBJ2-7; D remains ambiguous. Between the trimmed V and J ends, which lost 2 bases and 1 base, there was a span of 13 bases. Germline V CDR1 and CDR2: SGHNT, YYREEE (reference sequence). The CDR3 extends over 15 amino acids. The CDR3 loop reads CASSFPGRSSYEQYF. CDR3 bases: TGTGCCAGCAGCTTCCCCGGACGGTCGTCCTACGAGCAGTACTTC.